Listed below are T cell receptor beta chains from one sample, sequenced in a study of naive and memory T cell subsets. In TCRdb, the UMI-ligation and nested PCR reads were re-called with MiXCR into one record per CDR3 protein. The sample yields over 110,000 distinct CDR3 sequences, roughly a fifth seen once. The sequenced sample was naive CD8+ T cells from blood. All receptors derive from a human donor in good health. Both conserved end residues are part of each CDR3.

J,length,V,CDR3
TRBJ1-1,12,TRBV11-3,CASSLTQLEAFF
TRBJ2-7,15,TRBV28,CASSFRDRGSYEQYF
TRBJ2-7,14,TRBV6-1,CASSEWAGPYEQYF
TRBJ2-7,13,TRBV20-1,CSALPVSFYEQYF
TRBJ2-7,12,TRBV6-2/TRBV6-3,CAIRGLRPEQYF
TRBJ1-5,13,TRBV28,CAISVDGNQPQHF
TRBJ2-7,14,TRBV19,CASRIGTAFGEQYF
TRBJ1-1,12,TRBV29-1,CSVRQGDTEAFF
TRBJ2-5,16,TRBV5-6,CASSLGGGAAQETQYF
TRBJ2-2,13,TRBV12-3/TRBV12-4,CASSITGSGELFF
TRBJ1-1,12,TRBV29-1,CSVSGRDTEAFF
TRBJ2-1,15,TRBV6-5,CASSQAGSGYNEQFF
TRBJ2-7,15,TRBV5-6,CASSLLTGTPYEQYF
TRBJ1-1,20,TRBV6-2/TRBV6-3,CASSYDLGQPDPGVNTEAFF
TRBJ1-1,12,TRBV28,CASSFQEAMAFF
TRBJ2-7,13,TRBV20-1,CSASPGPLYEQYF
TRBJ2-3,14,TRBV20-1,CSALGLAGGDTQYF
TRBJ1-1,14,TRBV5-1,CASSLTGEVTEAFF
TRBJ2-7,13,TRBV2,CASSPGTLNEQYF
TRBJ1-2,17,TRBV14,CASSQDQLGWGDYGYTF
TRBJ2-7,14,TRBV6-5,CASIGADSSYEQYF
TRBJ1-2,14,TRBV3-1,CASSPTGTYYGYTF
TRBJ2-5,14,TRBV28,CASSLIGRQETQYF
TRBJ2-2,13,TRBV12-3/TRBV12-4,CASSLAGTGELFF
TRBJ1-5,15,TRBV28,CASSLDRGLFQPQHF
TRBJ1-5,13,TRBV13,CASSLGPDQPQHF
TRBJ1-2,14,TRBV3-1,CASSPGQGAMGYTF
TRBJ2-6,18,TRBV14,CASSIRPAGAPGANVLTF